What follows are 20 T cell receptor beta chains derived from one specimen sequenced in a study of beta chain features in type 1 diabetes. What was sequenced were expressed TCRB transcripts, since all of the isolated RNA had been reverse transcribed. The table came from immunoSEQ multiplex PCR; TCRdb's copy has only in-frame clones and leaves some out. The sample comprises about 140,000 clones, over 8% of which are singletons, and nearly 0.65% rests with the top ten. The sequencing input was central memory CD4+ T cells from blood. The receptors come from a woman aged 40-49 years in good health.

The chain combines TRBV5-1 with TRBJ2-2; 9 bases agree with TRBD2. The CDR3 is 18 residues long. V gave up 1 base and J gave up 0 bases; unmatched junction bases: 7. Germline V gene sequence: CDR1 SGHRS, CDR2 YFSETQ. The CDR3 loop is CASSLRGSGGTNTGELFF. DNA for the CDR3: TGCGCCAGCAGCTTGCGGGGTAGCGGGGGCACGAACACCGGGGAGCTGTTTTTT.

In nucleotides, the CDR3 is TGTGCCAGCAGCCACCTGAAAAGGCGGGGAAACACAGATACGCAGTATTTT. Translated: CASSHLKRRGNTDTQYF. The rearrangement joins TRBV5-4 to TRBJ2-3, with TRBD2 as a possible D gene (6 bases). In germline, CDR1 is SGHNT, CDR2 YYREEE (reference sequence). V was shortened by 4 bases and J by 2 bases, with 20 bases between the two germline ends. The CDR3 is 17 residues long.

The chain is built from TRBV10-3 and TRBJ2-3; tentative D call: TRBD1 (5 bases). CDR3 length: 17 amino acids. Trimming took off 4 bases at V and 2 bases at J, with 19 bases between the two ends. Germline V gives CDR1 ENHRY, CDR2 SYGVKD. The CDR3 nucleotides read TGTGCCATCAGTGGTGCCCCAGTGGGGCGGCCCACAGATACGCAGTATTTT. This sequence encodes CAISGAPVGRPTDTQYF.

The chain is built from TRBV7-2 and TRBJ1-4; 7 bases line up with TRBD1. Germline CDR1 reads SGHTA; CDR2 reads FQGNSA. The CDR3 runs to 17 residues. The V segment lost 1 base and the J segment 0 bases; nucleotides outside the gene matches: 5. CDR3 nucleotide sequence: TGTGCCAGCAGCTTAGGGGACAGATCGACAACTAATGAAAAACTGTTTTTT. Its translation: CASSLGDRSTTNEKLFF.

There are a few counts of this clone. The chain uses TRBV6-1 and TRBJ2-1; no clear D. The V end was cut by 2 bases, the J end by 10 bases, with 3 bases between. The CDR3 contains 10 residues. In germline, CDR1 is MNHNS, CDR2 SASEGT. CDR3 in amino acids: CASSEREQFF. The CDR3 nucleotides read TGTGCCAGCAGTGAACGGGAGCAGTTCTTC.

The genes are TRBV6-5 and TRBJ1-6; weak D call: TRBD1 (6 bases). From germline, CDR1 is MNHEY and CDR2 SVGAGI. V lost 2 bases and J lost 10, with 15 bases in between. CDR3 length: 15 residues. In nucleotides, the CDR3 is TGTGCCAGCAGTTACGGGACACGGGAACCCTCACCCCTCCACTTT. Translated, it gives CASSYGTREPSPLHF.

This clone was recorded a few times. The CDR3 DNA is TGTGCCAGCAGGCCTCTCGCCAGGGACAGCGAGCAGTACTTC. Translated: CASRPLARDSEQYF. The chain combines TRBV6-5 with TRBJ2-7; TRBD1 agrees at 7 bases. V lost 6 bases, J lost 6 bases, and 11 bases stayed unmatched. Per the germline V gene, CDR1 is MNHEY and CDR2 is SVGAGI. CDR3 size: 14 residues.

The rearrangement joins TRBV4-1 to TRBJ2-3; 7 bases align to TRBD2. The CDR3 consists of 15 residues. Per the germline V gene, CDR1 is MGHRA and CDR2 is YSYEKL. With V trimmed by 4 bases and J by 3 bases, 7 bases remained unmatched. For the CDR3, the DNA is TGCGCCAGCAGCCTACGACTAGCTGATACAGATACGCAGTATTTT. Translation: CASSLRLADTDTQYF.

This clone was observed a few times. CDR3 nucleotide sequence: TGTGCCAGCAGTTACGGGTCTAGCTCGTCCACAGATACGCAGTATTTT. Translating it yields CASSYGSSSSTDTQYF. V usage is TRBV6-5 and J usage is TRBJ2-3; D possibly corresponds to TRBD2 (5 bases). Germline-derived CDR1 and CDR2 are MNHEY and SVGAGI. The CDR3 contains 16 residues. With 2 bases removed from V and 2 bases from J, the gap between germline ends came to 14 bases.

The chain combines TRBV4-3 with TRBJ2-7; 9 bases fit TRBD2. The CDR3 runs 16 residues. CDR1 and CDR2 from the germline V gene are LGHNA and YSLEER. Trimming cost V 5 bases and J 5 bases; bases outside gene matches: 13. CDR3 sequence (DNA): TGCGCCAGCAGCTCCGGGTTACTAGCGGGCCAAGACGAGCAGTACTTC. It specifies CASSSGLLAGQDEQYF.

At least ten counts were recorded for this clone. The CDR3: CASSFGWEAYGYTF. CDR3 bases: TGTGCCAGCAGCTTTGGATGGGAGGCCTATGGCTACACCTTC. The chain links TRBV7-9 to TRBJ1-2; D unresolved. The CDR3 is made up of 14 amino acids. Trimming took off 3 bases at V and 4 bases at J, with 12 bases between the two ends. The germline V gene has CDR1 SEHNR and CDR2 FQNEAQ (reference sequence).

The chain links TRBV11-2 to TRBJ1-1; no reliable D call. The CDR3 sequence is 14 residues long. V lost 3 bases and J lost 2, with 10 bases in between. Germline V lookup: CDR1 SGHAT, CDR2 FQNNGV. The CDR3 bases are TGTGCCAGCAGCTTTTCCCAGATTAACACTGAAGCTTTCTTT. It codes for CASSFSQINTEAFF.

This clone has just a few counts. The gene calls are TRBV7-9 and TRBJ1-6, with unresolved D. Germline V lookup: CDR1 SEHNR, CDR2 FQNEAQ (reference sequence). V gave up 5 bases and J gave up 8 bases, with 10 bases separating them. This CDR3 region has 13 residues. This chain's CDR3 is CASSPLGDSPLHF. The CDR3 DNA reads as TGTGCCAGCAGCCCTCTAGGAGATTCACCCCTCCACTTT.

The chain uses TRBV10-3 and TRBJ1-1; TRBD1 might be the D (6 bases). The CDR3 runs to 13 residues. Deletions cut 6 bases from V and 0 bases from J, with 8 bases between. The germline gives CDR1 ENHRY, CDR2 SYGVKD. CDR3 DNA sequence: TGTGCCATCAGCCAGGGGATGAACACTGAAGCTTTCTTT. Translating gives CAISQGMNTEAFF.

This clone was seen ten or more times. This chain uses TRBV5-4 with TRBJ1-6, with D tentatively TRBD1 (5 bases). The V and J ends lost 0 bases and 8 bases respectively, with 15 bases between them. This CDR3 contains 16 residues. The V gene's germline CDR1 is SGHNT and CDR2 YYREEE (reference sequence). The DNA for the CDR3 is TGTGCCAGCAGCTTGGCCGGAGGGGCCAGGGATTCACCCCTCCACTTT. Residues: CASSLAGGARDSPLHF.

The V and J genes are TRBV6-5 and TRBJ1-1, with 9 bases identical to TRBD1. Per germline, CDR1 MNHEY and CDR2 SVGAGI. This CDR3 has 13 amino acids. Trimming removed 5 bases from V and 11 bases from J; junction bases left unmatched: 9. CDR3 DNA: TGTGCCAGCAGTGAATACGCGGGGACAGGGGCTTTCTTT. It translates to CASSEYAGTGAFF.

The table lists this clone with a few counts. The rearrangement links TRBV28 to TRBJ1-3; D is uncertain. The CDR3 has 16 residues. Trimming pared 8 bases from V and 0 bases from J, leaving 17 bases between. The germline CDR1 and CDR2 sequences are MDHEN and SYDVKM. The CDR3 DNA follows: TGTGCCAGCGGTTCCATTCAACAGAACTCTGGAAACACCATATATTTT. Amino acids: CASGSIQQNSGNTIYF.

The rearrangement uses TRBV19 and TRBJ2-4; D gene uncertain. V was trimmed by 10 bases and J by 8 bases, leaving 18 bases between them. CDR1 is LNHDA, CDR2 SQIVND, per germline (reference sequence). The CDR3 length is 13 residues. The CDR3: CATSPSWLDIQYF. The CDR3 DNA reads as TGTGCCACTTCCCCTTCGTGGCTGGACATTCAGTACTTC.

The chain has TRBV7-2 and TRBJ2-1; D remains unclear. The CDR3 runs 13 residues. Germline loops: CDR1 SGHTA, CDR2 FQGNSA. V was cut by 0 bases and J by 6 bases, with 6 bases left in between. The CDR3 loop is CASSLAAFNEQFF. In nucleotides, the CDR3 is TGTGCCAGCAGCTTAGCGGCCTTCAATGAGCAGTTCTTC. Full variable domain (missing parts from reference TRBV7-2 and TRBJ2-1): GAGVSQSPSNKVTEKGKDVELRCDPISGHTALYWYRQSLGQGLEFLIYFQGNSAPDKSGLPSDRFSAERTGGSVSTLTIQRTQQEDSAVYLCASSLAAFNEQFFGPGTRLTVL.

There are a few counts of this clone. The chain couples TRBV27 to TRBJ2-1; D may be TRBD1 (5 bases). Looked up from germline, CDR1 is MNHEY and CDR2 is SMNVEV (reference sequence). The CDR3 consists of 19 residues. Deletions cut 5 bases from V and 4 bases from J, with 27 bases between. The CDR3 coding sequence is TGTGCCAGCAGTCTCTCCACCGTCGCGACAGCCCGCCTATACAATGAGCAGTTCTTC. This gives the protein CASSLSTVATARLYNEQFF.